A selection of T cell receptor beta chains follows, all from one sample in a study of CD8+ T cells in alopecia areata. Sequencing used immunoSEQ multiplex PCR; TCRdb keeps in-frame clones, though not all of them. Of about 150,000 clones listed, 87% were seen once; the top ten hold about 14%. The sample consisted of CD8+ T cells sorted from blood, taken at week 0. Receptors originate from a human donor with alopecia areata. Both conserved end residues are part of each CDR3. A D gene is named only where the DNA matches it firmly. Some rows have no size entry. The others give once, few or many, or a class for an expanded clone.

>TRBV27|.|TRBJ1-1|.
CASSLADVNTEAFF
TGTGCCAGCAGTTTAGCCGACGTGAACACTGAAGCTTTCTTT
>TRBV19|.|TRBJ1-2|.
CASSIGYGYTF
TGTGCCAGTAGTATTGGGTATGGCTACACCTTC
>TRBV29-1|.|TRBJ2-7|.
CSVLERDGISYEQYF
TGCAGCGTTCTGGAACGCGATGGAATATCCTACGAGCAGTACTTC
>TRBV6-1|.|TRBJ2-2|TRBD1
CASSAPGTANTGELFF
TGTGCCAGCAGTGCCCCCGGGACAGCGAACACCGGGGAGCTGTTTTTT
>TRBV5-6|.|TRBJ1-5|.
CASSLMSHLNQPQHF
TGTGCCAGCAGCTTGATGAGTCACCTTAATCAGCCCCAGCATTTT
>TRBV6-5|.|TRBJ2-3|.
CASAAFPYTDTQYF
TGTGCCAGCGCGGCTTTTCCCTACACAGATACGCAGTATTTT
>TRBV27|.|TRBJ2-7|.
CASSLKGASEQYF
TGTGCCAGCAGTTTAAAGGGAGCAAGCGAGCAGTACTTC
>TRBV4-1|.|TRBJ2-1|TRBD2
CASSQGLAPNEQFF
TGCGCCAGCAGCCAAGGACTAGCCCCGAATGAGCAGTTCTTC
>TRBV5-1|.|TRBJ2-1|.
CASSLAPDNEQFF
TGCGCCAGCAGCTTGGCCCCGGATAATGAGCAGTTCTTC
>TRBV19|.|TRBJ2-1|.
CASSIPTSSYNEQFF
TGTGCCAGTAGTATCCCTACGAGCTCCTACAATGAGCAGTTCTTC
>TRBV30|.|TRBJ2-7|.
CAWSVQSYEQYF
TGTGCCTGGAGTGTACAGTCCTACGAGCAGTACTTC
>TRBV19|few|TRBJ2-1|.
CASSPGGDYNEQFF
TGTGCCAGCAGCCCTGGGGGTGACTACAATGAGCAGTTCTTC
>TRBV10-3|.|TRBJ2-7|TRBD2
CAISDEGSGRLSSYEQYF
TGTGCCATCAGTGACGAGGGTAGCGGGAGGCTTAGCTCCTACGAGCAGTACTTC
>TRBV5-1|.|TRBJ1-1|.
CASSLIGDESNTEAFF
TGCGCCAGCAGCTTAATTGGCGACGAGTCGAACACTGAAGCTTTCTTT
>TRBV28|once|TRBJ2-2|.
CASRYTGELFF
TGTGCCAGCAGGTACACCGGGGAGCTGTTTTTT
>TRBV4-1|.|TRBJ2-5|.
CASSQDSSQYF
TGCGCCAGCAGCCAAGATTCTAGTCAGTACTTC
>TRBV7-9|.|TRBJ1-2|.
CASSLAYVDLNYGYTF
TGTGCCAGCAGCTTAGCTTACGTCGACCTTAACTATGGCTACACCTTC
>TRBV29-1|.|TRBJ2-1|.
CSVGPDNEQFF
TGCAGCGTTGGGCCAGACAATGAGCAGTTCTTC
>TRBV27|.|TRBJ1-3|TRBD1
CASSLGTGLNSGNTIYF
TGTGCCAGCAGTTTAGGGACAGGGCTAAACTCTGGAAACACCATATATTTT
>TRBV29-1|.|TRBJ2-5|.
CSVRGAAQYF
TGCAGCGTGAGGGGTGCGGCCCAGTACTTC
>TRBV27|.|TRBJ1-1|.
CASSIYKDTEAFF
TGTGCCAGCTCGATCTACAAAGACACTGAAGCTTTCTTT
>TRBV5-4|.|TRBJ1-5|.
CASSLRGSNQPQHF
TGTGCCAGCAGCTTGAGGGGTAGCAATCAGCCCCAGCATTTT
>TRBV7-9|.|TRBJ2-1|.
CASSLVEAYNEQFF
TGTGCCAGCAGCCTCGTGGAGGCCTACAATGAGCAGTTCTTC
>TRBV7-6|.|TRBJ1-2|TRBD1
CASSPPTGEGDYGYTF
TGTGCCAGCAGCCCTCCGACAGGGGAAGGTGATTATGGCTACACCTTC
>TRBV6-5|.|TRBJ1-2|.
CASSYSLGPDGYTF
TGTGCCAGCAGTTACTCCCTTGGACCCGATGGCTACACCTTC
>TRBV7-2|.|TRBJ2-1|.
CASSLVDTGNEQFF
TGTGCCAGCAGCTTAGTGGACACAGGGAATGAGCAGTTCTTC
>TRBV5-4|.|TRBJ2-1|.
CASSLWGAGNEQFF
TGTGCCAGCAGCTTGTGGGGGGCCGGGAATGAGCAGTTCTTC
>TRBV6-5|.|TRBJ1-2|.
CASSYSRGLGNGYTF
TGTGCCAGCAGTTACTCCAGAGGGCTCGGAAATGGCTACACCTTC
>TRBV11-2|.|TRBJ2-7|.
CASSLSQTGAYEQYF
TGTGCCAGCAGCTTGAGCCAGACAGGCGCCTACGAGCAGTACTTC
>TRBV13|few|TRBJ2-1|.
CASSLENEQFF
TGTGCCAGCAGCTTAGAGAATGAGCAGTTCTTC
>TRBV19|.|TRBJ2-7|.
CASSPQGTESSYEQYF
TGTGCCAGTAGTCCCCAGGGGACGGAAAGCTCCTACGAGCAGTACTTC
>TRBV6-5|.|TRBJ2-3|.
CASSYLGSADTQYF
TGTGCCAGCAGTTACTTAGGCAGTGCAGATACGCAGTATTTT
>TRBV5-4|.|TRBJ2-7|TRBD2
CASSPGPSSGGSYEQYF
TGTGCCAGCAGCCCTGGCCCCTCTAGCGGGGGCTCCTACGAGCAGTACTTC
>TRBV14|.|TRBJ1-1|.
CASSATGPNTEAFF
TGTGCCAGCAGCGCCACAGGACCGAACACTGAAGCTTTCTTT
>TRBV29-1|once|TRBJ1-1|TRBD1
CSLSGTVMNTEAFF
TGCAGCTTATCCGGGACAGTGATGAACACTGAAGCTTTCTTT
>TRBV29-1|.|TRBJ2-5|.
CSVDISEETQYF
TGCAGCGTTGATATTAGCGAAGAGACCCAGTACTTC
>TRBV5-6|once|TRBJ1-3|TRBD1
CASSALTGASGNTIYF
TGTGCCAGCAGCGCGCTGACAGGGGCATCGGGAAACACCATATATTTT
>TRBV6-5|.|TRBJ2-5|.
CASRSGETQYF
TGTGCCAGCAGATCAGGGGAGACCCAGTACTTC
>TRBV30|.|TRBJ2-3|TRBD2
CAWSFEAGGDTQYF
TGTGCCTGGAGTTTTGAGGCGGGAGGAGATACGCAGTATTTT
>TRBV29-1|.|TRBJ2-1|TRBD2
CSVEGTSGSHIDEQFF
TGCAGCGTTGAAGGGACTAGCGGGAGTCATATTGATGAGCAGTTCTTC